This TCR beta chain derives from a study of CD8 T cells in ankylosing spondylitis. Findings and caveats of the study: Among TCR beta sequences, a motif of 7 to 9 highly homologous variants appeared characteristic of ankylosing spondylitis blood. The clones that were linked to disease were reported to be significantly enriched in matched synovial fluid samples from ankylosing spondylitis patients.

This CDR3 region has 14 residues. V lost 0 bases and J lost 6, with 12 bases in between. Per the germline V gene, CDR1 is SGHDT and CDR2 is YYEEEE. This clonotype was seen a few times. Its cognate antigen is unknown. For TCR beta, libraries came from quantitative 5'-RACE with molecular barcodes. TCRdb processed the 5' RACE reads anew with MiXCR; each CDR3 protein has one entry. The sample has some 840,000 distinct CDR3 sequences, approximately 12% seen once. This receptor was identified in a male donor with ankylosing spondylitis. This chain links TRBV5-6 with TRBJ1-2; D is uncertain. Sequenced input: blood, either unsorted or a sorted T cell fraction (not recorded which). The CDR3 spells CASSLVEGGDGYTF. CDR3 bases: TGTGCCAGCAGCTTGGTGGAGGGTGGGGATGGCTACACCTTC.